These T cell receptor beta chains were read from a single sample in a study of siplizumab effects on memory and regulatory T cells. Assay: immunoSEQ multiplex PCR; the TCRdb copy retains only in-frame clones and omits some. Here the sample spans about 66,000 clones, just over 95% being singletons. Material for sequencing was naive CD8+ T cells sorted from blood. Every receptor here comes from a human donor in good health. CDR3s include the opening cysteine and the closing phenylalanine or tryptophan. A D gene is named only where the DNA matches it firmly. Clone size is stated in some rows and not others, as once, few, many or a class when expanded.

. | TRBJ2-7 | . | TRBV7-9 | CASSPRGPTYEQYF | TGTGCCAGCAGCCCCCGGGGGCCGACCTACGAGCAGTACTTC
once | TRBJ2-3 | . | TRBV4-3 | CASSQDSILATDTQYF | TGCGCCAGCAGCCAAGATAGTATCCTAGCCACAGATACGCAGTATTTT
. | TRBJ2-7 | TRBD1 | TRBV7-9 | CASSSPQGQAYSYEQYF | TGTGCCAGCAGCTCCCCGCAGGGACAGGCTTATTCCTACGAGCAGTACTTC
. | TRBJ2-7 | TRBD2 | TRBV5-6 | CASSSRLAGGSYEQYF | TGTGCCAGCAGCAGTCGGCTAGCGGGGGGCTCCTACGAGCAGTACTTC
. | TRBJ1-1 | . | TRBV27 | CASSLMGGYTEAFF | TGTGCCAGCAGTTTAATGGGGGGCTACACTGAAGCTTTCTTT
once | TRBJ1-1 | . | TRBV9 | CASSVVSLGGFNEAFF | TGTGCCAGCAGCGTAGTGTCCCTGGGGGGGTTCAATGAAGCTTTCTTT
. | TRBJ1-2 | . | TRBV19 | CASTESRAGYTF | TGTGCCAGTACCGAGTCCAGGGCGGGCTACACCTTC
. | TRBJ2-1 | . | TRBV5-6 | CASSLGLAGGPYNEQFF | TGTGCCAGCAGCTTGGGCCTAGCCGGGGGACCCTACAATGAGCAGTTCTTC
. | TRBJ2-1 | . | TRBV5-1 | CASSLEGNEQFF | TGCGCCAGCAGCTTGGAGGGGAATGAGCAGTTCTTC
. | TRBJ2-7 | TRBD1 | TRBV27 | CASSRGGQGAGNEQYF | TGTGCCAGCAGTAGAGGTGGACAGGGGGCAGGGAACGAGCAGTACTTC
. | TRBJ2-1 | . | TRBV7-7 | CASSKVDSPYNEQFF | TGTGCCAGCAGTAAGGTGGATTCCCCTTACAATGAGCAGTTCTTC
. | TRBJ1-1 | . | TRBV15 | CATSRVSGNTEAFF | TGTGCCACCAGCAGAGTGTCCGGGAACACTGAAGCTTTCTTT
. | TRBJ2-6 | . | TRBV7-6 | CASSYGVPGPGANVLTF | TGTGCCAGCAGCTACGGAGTACCCGGCCCTGGGGCCAACGTCCTGACTTTC
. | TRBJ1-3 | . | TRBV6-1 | CASSEVGGSGNTIYF | TGTGCCAGCAGTGAAGTAGGAGGCTCTGGAAACACCATATATTTT
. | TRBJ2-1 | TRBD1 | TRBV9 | CASSVAGQGYYNEQFF | TGTGCCAGCAGCGTCGCGGGACAGGGCTACTACAATGAGCAGTTCTTC